Shown below are 6 T cell receptor beta chains from a single sample sequenced in a study of graft-versus-host responses after intestinal transplantation. The authors plated about 200,000 CFSE-labeled responder cells with about 200,000 irradiated, violet-dye-labeled stimulator cells. TCRdb keeps only in-frame clones here, not all; method: immunoSEQ multiplex PCR. The profile covers some 22,000 clones, with roughly 43% appearing a single time and 1.5% to 2% taken by the ten largest. Sequencing was performed on alloreactive CD8+ T cells from a mixed lymphocyte reaction culture, taken before intestinal transplant. As for subset: CFSE-low proliferating T cells sorted from approximately 6-day pre-transplant mixed lymphocyte reaction (GvH or HvG direction). The receptors here all came from a human patient who received an intestinal transplant.

This clone is judged medium-sized. The gene calls are TRBV6-6 and TRBJ2-2; TRBD1 aligns across 8 bases. The CDR3 spans 16 residues. Germline-derived CDR1 and CDR2 are MNHNY and SVGAGI (reference sequence). V gave up 7 bases and J gave up 4 bases; unmatched junction bases: 11. The CDR3 here is CASTLGQVLITGELFF. The CDR3 DNA follows: TGTGCCAGCACCCTGGGACAGGTCCTTATCACCGGGGAGCTGTTTTTT.

This clone was recorded a few times. The chain carries TRBV5-6 and TRBJ1-5, with 10 nucleotides matching TRBD1. V shed 3 bases, J shed 6 bases, and the junction held 6 bases outside the gene matches. This CDR3 comprises 15 residues. Germline lookup yields CDR1 SGHDT and CDR2 YYEEEE. The CDR3 is CASSWGTGARQPQHF. The CDR3 DNA reads as TGTGCCAGCAGCTGGGGGACAGGGGCACGTCAGCCCCAGCATTTT.

This chain links TRBV27 with TRBJ1-2; 7 bases align to TRBD1. The trim removed 8 bases at V and 11 bases at J, leaving 14 bases unmatched. The CDR3 consists of 13 residues. Germline CDR1 and CDR2: MNHEY and SMNVEV (reference sequence). For the CDR3, the DNA is TGTGCCAGCGGGTCCGGGACAGTCTATAGTTACACCTTC. It is translated as CASGSGTVYSYTF.

This chain connects TRBV11-3 to TRBJ2-2; D gene unclear. V was clipped by 3 bases and J by 6 bases, with 5 bases between them. The CDR3 consists of 12 residues. The germline CDR1 and CDR2 sequences are SGHNT and YENEEA. DNA of the CDR3: TGTGCCAGCAGCTTCGGGCCCGGGGAGCTGTTTTTT. The encoded protein is CASSFGPGELFF.

This clone was seen a few times. V is TRBV11-2 and J is TRBJ2-3; the match to TRBD2 covers 8 bases. This CDR3 has 12 residues. Germline-derived CDR1 and CDR2 are SGHAT and FQNNGV. Unmatched junction bases numbered 1, after V lost 3 bases and J lost 8 bases. The DNA of the CDR3 is TGTGCCAGCAGCTTCCTAGCGGGTACGCAGTATTTT. Translating it yields CASSFLAGTQYF.

This clone appeared a single time. The chain combines TRBV6-1 with TRBJ2-6; the D is unclear. Germline assignment: CDR1 MNHNS and CDR2 SASEGT. The CDR3 has 13 residues. V dropped 5 bases and J dropped 0 bases, with 2 bases sitting between them. The CDR3 DNA is TGTGCCAGCAGTTTCTCTGGGGCCAACGTCCTGACTTTC. It encodes CASSFSGANVLTF.